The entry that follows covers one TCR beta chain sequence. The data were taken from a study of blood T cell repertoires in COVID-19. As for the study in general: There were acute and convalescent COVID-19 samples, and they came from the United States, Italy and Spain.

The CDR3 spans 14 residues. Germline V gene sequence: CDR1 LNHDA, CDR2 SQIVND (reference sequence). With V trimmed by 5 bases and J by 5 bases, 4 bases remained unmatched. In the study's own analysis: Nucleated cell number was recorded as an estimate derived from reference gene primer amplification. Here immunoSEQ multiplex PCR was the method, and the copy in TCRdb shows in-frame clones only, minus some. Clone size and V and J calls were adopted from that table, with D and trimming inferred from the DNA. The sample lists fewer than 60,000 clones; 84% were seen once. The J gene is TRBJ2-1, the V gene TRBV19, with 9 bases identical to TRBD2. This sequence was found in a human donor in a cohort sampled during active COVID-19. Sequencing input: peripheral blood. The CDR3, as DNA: TGTGCCAGTAGTGCGGGGGGGAATCACAATGAGCAGTTCTTC. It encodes CASSAGGNHNEQFF.